This TCR beta chain was obtained from a study of technical replicates of blood from a few donors. The data were produced by immunoSEQ multiplex PCR, yet TCRdb's version contains in-frame clones alone and is incomplete. The sample has about 82,000 clones; roughly 95% are singletons. V lost 5 bases to trimming and J lost 7 bases, with 12 bases between them. Germline V gene sequence: CDR1 MNHEY, CDR2 SVGAGI. This CDR3 has 13 amino acids. The J gene is TRBJ1-5, the V gene TRBV6-5, with D tentatively TRBD1 (6 bases). The source material was T cells isolated from PBMCs. The source is a human donor in good health. In DNA, the CDR3 is TGTGCCAGCAGTCTGGGGGCCAGGCAGCCCCAGCATTTT. This encodes CASSLGARQPQHF.